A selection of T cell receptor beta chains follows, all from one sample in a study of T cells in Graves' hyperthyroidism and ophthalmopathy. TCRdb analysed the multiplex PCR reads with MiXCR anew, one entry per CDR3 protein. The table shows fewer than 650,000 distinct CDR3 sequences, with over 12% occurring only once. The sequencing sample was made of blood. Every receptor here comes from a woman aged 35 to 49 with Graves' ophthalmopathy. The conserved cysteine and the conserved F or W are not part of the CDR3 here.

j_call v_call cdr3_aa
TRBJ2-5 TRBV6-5 ASSYSGTSQETQY
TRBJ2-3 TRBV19 ASSITRGTDTQY
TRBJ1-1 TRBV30 AWSVLGQLAF
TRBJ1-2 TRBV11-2 ASSSSGTGVNYGYT
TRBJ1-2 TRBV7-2 ASSFAGTGSGYT
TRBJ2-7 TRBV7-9 ASSLVGVGSYEQY
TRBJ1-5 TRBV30 AWSVPGSYQPQH
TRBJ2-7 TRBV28 ASSHNGEQY
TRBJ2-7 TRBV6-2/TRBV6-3 ASSYRSWASYEQY
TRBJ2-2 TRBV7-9 ASSFLALNTGELF
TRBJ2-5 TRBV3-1 ASSPDVGSQETQY
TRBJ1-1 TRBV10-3 AIRGGAENTEAF
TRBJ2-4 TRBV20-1 SAPAQRIVNIQY
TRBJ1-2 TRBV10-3 AARGGEDGYT
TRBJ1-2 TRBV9 ASSYRQQDIYGYT
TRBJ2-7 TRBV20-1 SARGIDQLPTKQY
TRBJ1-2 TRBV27 ASSSLDSRYGYT
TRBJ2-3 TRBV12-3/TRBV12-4 ASTRTGEDTQY
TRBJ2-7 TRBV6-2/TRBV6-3 ASSYSTSWTSGSFHEQY